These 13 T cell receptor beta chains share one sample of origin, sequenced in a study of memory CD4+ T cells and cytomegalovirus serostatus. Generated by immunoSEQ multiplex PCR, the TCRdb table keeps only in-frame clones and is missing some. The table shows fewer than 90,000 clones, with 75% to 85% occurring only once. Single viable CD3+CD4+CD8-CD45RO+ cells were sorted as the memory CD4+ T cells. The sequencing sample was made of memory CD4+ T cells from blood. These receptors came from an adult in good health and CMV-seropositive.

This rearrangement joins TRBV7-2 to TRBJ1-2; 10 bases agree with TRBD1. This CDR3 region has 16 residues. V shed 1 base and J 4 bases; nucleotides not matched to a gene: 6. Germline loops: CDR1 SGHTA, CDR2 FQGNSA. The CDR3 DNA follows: TGTGCCAGCAGCTTAGACTCGGGACAGGGGCTCTATGGCTACACCTTC. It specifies CASSLDSGQGLYGYTF.

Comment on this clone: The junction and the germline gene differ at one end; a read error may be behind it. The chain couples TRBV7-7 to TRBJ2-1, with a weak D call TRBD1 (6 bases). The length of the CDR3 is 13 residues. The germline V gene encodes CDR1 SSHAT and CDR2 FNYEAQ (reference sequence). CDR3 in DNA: TGTGCTAGCAGCCCGGACAGTCAGAATGAGCAGTTCTTC. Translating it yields CASSPDSQNEQFF. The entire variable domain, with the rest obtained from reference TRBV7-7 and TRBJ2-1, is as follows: GAGVSQSPRYKVTKRGQDVTLRCDPISSHATLYWYQQALGQGPEFLTYFNYEAQPDKSGLPSDRFSAERPEGSISTLTIQRTEQRDSAMYRCASSPDSQNEQFFGPGTRLTVL.

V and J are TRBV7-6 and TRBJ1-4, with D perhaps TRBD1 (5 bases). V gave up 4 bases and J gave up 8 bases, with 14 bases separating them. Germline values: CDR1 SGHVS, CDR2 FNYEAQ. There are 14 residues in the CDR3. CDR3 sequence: CASSSGLRSEKLFF. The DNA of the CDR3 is TGTGCCAGCAGCTCGGGACTTCGTTCCGAAAAACTGTTTTTT.

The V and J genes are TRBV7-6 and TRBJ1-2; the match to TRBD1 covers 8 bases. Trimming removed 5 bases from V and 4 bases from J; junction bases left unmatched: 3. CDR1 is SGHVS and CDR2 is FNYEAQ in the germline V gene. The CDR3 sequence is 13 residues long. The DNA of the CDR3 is TGTGCCAGCAGCGCGGGGACAGGCTATGGCTACACCTTC. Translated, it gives CASSAGTGYGYTF.

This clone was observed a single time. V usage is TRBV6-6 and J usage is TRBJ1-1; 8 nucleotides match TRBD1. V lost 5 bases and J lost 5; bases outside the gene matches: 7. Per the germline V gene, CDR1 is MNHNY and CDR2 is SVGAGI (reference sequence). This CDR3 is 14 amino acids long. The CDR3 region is CASSPDRGGTEAFF. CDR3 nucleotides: TGTGCCAGCAGTCCCGACAGGGGTGGAACTGAAGCTTTCTTT.

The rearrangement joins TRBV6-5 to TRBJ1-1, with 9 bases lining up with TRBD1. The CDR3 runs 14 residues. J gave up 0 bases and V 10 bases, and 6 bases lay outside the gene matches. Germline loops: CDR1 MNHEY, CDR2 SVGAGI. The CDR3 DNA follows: TGTGCCACCGGACAGGGGCGCGTGAACACTGAAGCTTTCTTT. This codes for CATGQGRVNTEAFF.

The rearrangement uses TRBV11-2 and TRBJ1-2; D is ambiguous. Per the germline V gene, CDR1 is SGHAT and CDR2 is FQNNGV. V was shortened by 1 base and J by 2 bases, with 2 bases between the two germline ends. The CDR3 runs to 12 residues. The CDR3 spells CASSLVNYGYTF. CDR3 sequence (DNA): TGTGCCAGCAGCTTAGTCAACTATGGCTACACCTTC.

The CDR3 sequence: CASSLARGSSYEQYF. CDR3 sequence (DNA): TGTGCCAGCAGCTTGGCGAGGGGGAGCTCCTACGAGCAGTACTTC. The chain carries TRBV11-2 and TRBJ2-7; tentatively, D is TRBD1 (6 bases). This CDR3 has 15 residues. V was shortened by 3 bases and J by 0 bases, with 12 bases between the two germline ends. Germline V lookup: CDR1 SGHAT, CDR2 FQNNGV.

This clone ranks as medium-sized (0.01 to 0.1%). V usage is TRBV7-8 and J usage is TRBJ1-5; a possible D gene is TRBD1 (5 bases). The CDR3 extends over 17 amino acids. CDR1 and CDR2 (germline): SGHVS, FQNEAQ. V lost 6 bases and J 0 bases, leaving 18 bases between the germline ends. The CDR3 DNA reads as TGTGCCAGCAGTGACCGAGGTGGGGGTTATAGCAATCAGCCCCAGCATTTT. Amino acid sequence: CASSDRGGGYSNQPQHF.

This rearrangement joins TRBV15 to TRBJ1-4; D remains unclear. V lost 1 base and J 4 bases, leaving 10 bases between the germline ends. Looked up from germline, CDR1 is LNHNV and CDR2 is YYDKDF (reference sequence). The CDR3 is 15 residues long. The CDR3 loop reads CATSRVRRYNEKLFF. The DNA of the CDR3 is TGTGCCACCAGCAGAGTGCGCCGGTATAATGAAAAACTGTTTTTT.

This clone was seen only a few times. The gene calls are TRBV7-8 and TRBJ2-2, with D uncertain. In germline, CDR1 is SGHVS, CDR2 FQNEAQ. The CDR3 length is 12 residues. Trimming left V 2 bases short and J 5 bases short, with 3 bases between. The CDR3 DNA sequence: TGTGCCAGCAGCTTATTGACCGGGGAGCTGTTTTTT. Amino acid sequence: CASSLLTGELFF. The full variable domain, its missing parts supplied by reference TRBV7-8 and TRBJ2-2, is GAGVSQSPRYKVAKRGQDVALRCDPISGHVSLFWYQQALGQGPEFLTYFQNEAQLDKSGLPSDRFFAERPEGSVSTLKIQRTQQEDSAVYLCASSLLTGELFFGEGSRLTVL.

This chain's CDR3 is CASSLGPNEKLFF. Here the CDR3 DNA reads TGTGCCAGCAGCTTAGGGCCTAATGAAAAACTGTTTTTT. The genes are TRBV7-8 and TRBJ1-4; D gene uncertain. This CDR3 has 13 amino acids. The V and J ends lost 1 base and 3 bases respectively, with 3 bases between them. The germline V gene has CDR1 SGHVS and CDR2 FQNEAQ.

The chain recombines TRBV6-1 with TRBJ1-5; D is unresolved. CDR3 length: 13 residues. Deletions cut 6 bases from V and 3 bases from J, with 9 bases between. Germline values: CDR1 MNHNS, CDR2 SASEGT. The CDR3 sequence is CASREIYNQPQHF. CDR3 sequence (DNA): TGTGCCAGCAGGGAGATCTACAATCAGCCCCAGCATTTT.